Below are 14 T cell receptor beta chains sequenced from a single sample in a study of shared clonotypes between healthy human individuals. Profiling relied on immunoSEQ multiplex PCR, and the TCRdb table lists in-frame clones only, not all of them. In the table there are 2.3 million or so clones, roughly 93% of which are singletons. Sample: naive CD4+ T cells from PBMCs. Described subset: CD45RA+ positively selected. Every receptor here comes from a man between 18 and 29 years old in good health. Some clones in this sample may be carry-over from other donors' samples.

The V gene is TRBV5-6, the J gene TRBJ2-5, with 12 bases lining up with TRBD2. Germline CDR1 reads SGHDT; CDR2 reads YYEEEE. CDR3 length: 17 residues. With 4 bases clipped from V and 5 bases from J, the junction kept 12 bases outside the gene matches. The CDR3, as DNA: TGTGCCAGCAGCCTACGGACTAGCGGGACCCAGGGGGAGACCCAGTACTTC. Amino acid sequence: CASSLRTSGTQGETQYF. Based on the CDR3 plus reference TRBV5-6 and TRBJ2-5, the full variable domain is DAGVTQSPTHLIKTRGQQVTLRCSPKSGHDTVSWYQQALGQGPQFIFQYYEEEERQRGNFPDRFSGHQFPNYSSELNVNALLLGDSALYLCASSLRTSGTQGETQYFGPGTRLLVL.

V and J are TRBV6-5 and TRBJ2-2, with a possible D match to TRBD2 (5 bases). This CDR3 has 13 amino acids. Trimming cost V 6 bases and J 4 bases, with 9 bases left between them. Germline V CDR1 and CDR2: MNHEY, SVGAGI. This CDR3 reads CASRRDGTGELFF. The CDR3 DNA is TGTGCCAGCAGGAGGGATGGCACCGGGGAGCTGTTTTTT.

The CDR3 nucleotides read TGTGCCAGCAGCGGCAGGGGAGGCAATCAGCCCCAGCATTTT. Protein: CASSGRGGNQPQHF. The chain uses TRBV9 and TRBJ1-5; tentatively, D is TRBD1 (6 bases). The CDR3 is made up of 14 amino acids. Looked up from germline, CDR1 is SGDLS and CDR2 is YYNGEE. The V and J ends lost 3 bases and 2 bases respectively, with 9 bases between them.

V is TRBV2 and J is TRBJ2-3; TRBD1 is a possible D gene (6 bases). Germline V lookup: CDR1 SNHLY, CDR2 FYNNEI. Trimming shortened V by 7 bases and J by 3 bases, and 11 bases separated the two germline ends. This CDR3 has 13 residues. This CDR3 is CASNVQGTDTQYF. CDR3 bases: TGTGCCAGCAATGTGCAGGGGACAGATACGCAGTATTTT.

With respect to this clone: Other DNA sequences in the same sample also yield this CDR3. This chain connects TRBV19 to TRBJ2-7, with 8 bases identical to TRBD1. The V gene end was trimmed by 6 bases and the J gene end by 3 bases; junction bases not matched to a gene: 4. This CDR3 contains 13 residues. Germline assignment: CDR1 LNHDA and CDR2 SQIVND (reference sequence). DNA of the CDR3: TGTGCCAGTAGCCGGGACAGGAACTACGAGCAGTACTTC. Translated: CASSRDRNYEQYF.

V gene TRBV10-3 combines with J gene TRBJ1-2, with D tentatively TRBD1 (5 bases). Germline-derived CDR1 and CDR2 are ENHRY and SYGVKD. The CDR3 sequence is 13 residues long. Trimming stripped 0 bases from V and 12 bases from J, with 14 bases between. In DNA, the CDR3 is TGTGCCATCAGTGAGTCGGCGTTGGGGGGAAACACCTTC. This sequence encodes CAISESALGGNTF.

V and J are TRBV7-9 and TRBJ2-5, with D perhaps TRBD1 or TRBD2 (5 bases each). The CDR3 extends over 13 amino acids. Germline V CDR1 and CDR2: SEHNR, FQNEAQ (reference sequence). With 7 bases removed from V and 6 bases from J, the gap between germline ends came to 15 bases. The CDR3 bases are TGTGCCAGCAACACTCCGGGACGAAAGACCCAGTACTTC. This sequence encodes CASNTPGRKTQYF.

The chain carries TRBV6-5 and TRBJ1-4, with D uncertain. The CDR3 consists of 15 residues. Trimming left V 6 bases short and J 0 bases short, with 11 bases between. Per the germline V gene, CDR1 is MNHEY and CDR2 is SVGAGI. CDR3 amino acids: CASSSGTATNEKLFF. For the CDR3, the DNA is TGTGCCAGCAGCTCCGGCACCGCAACTAATGAAAAACTGTTTTTT.

As concerns this clone: Other nucleotide sequences from this sample produce the same CDR3. CDR3 in amino acids: CASSTPTSGTDTQYF. CDR3 DNA sequence: TGTGCCAGCAGCACCCCTACTTCTGGCACAGATACGCAGTATTTT. This chain joins TRBV5-4 and TRBJ2-3; unclear D gene. This CDR3 spans 15 amino acids. Trimming left V 4 bases short and J 1 base short, with 13 bases between. Germline V gene data show CDR1 as SGHNT and CDR2 as YYREEE (reference sequence). Looking up the rest from reference TRBV5-4 and TRBJ2-3 gives the full variable domain: ETGVTQSPTHLIKTRGQQVTLRCSSQSGHNTVSWYQQALGQGPQFIFQYYREEENGRGNFPPRFSGLQFPNYSSELNVNALELDDSALYLCASSTPTSGTDTQYFGPGTRLTVL.

The chain uses TRBV18 and TRBJ1-4; tentatively, D is TRBD1 (6 bases). Trimming removed 4 bases from V and 2 bases from J, with 14 bases in between. In germline, CDR1 is KGHSH, CDR2 LQKENI. The CDR3 consists of 16 residues. CDR3 nucleotide sequence: TGTGCCAGCTCACGACAGGAAACCTCGACTAATGAAAAACTGTTTTTT. Its translation is CASSRQETSTNEKLFF.

V gene TRBV5-1 combines with J gene TRBJ2-1, with 11 bases identical to TRBD2. V shed 2 bases, J shed 9 bases, and the junction held 7 bases outside the gene matches. From germline, CDR1 is SGHRS and CDR2 YFSETQ. This CDR3 contains 15 residues. This chain's CDR3 is CASSFTSGSSSEQFF. CDR3 nucleotides: TGCGCCAGCAGCTTCACTAGCGGGAGTAGTAGTGAGCAGTTCTTC.

The chain recombines TRBV18 with TRBJ2-1; 10 bases fit TRBD2. Germline CDR1 is KGHSH and CDR2 is LQKENI. The trim removed 4 bases at V and 3 bases at J, leaving 6 bases unmatched. The CDR3 consists of 16 residues. The CDR3 spells CASSLTLAGGYNEQFF. For the CDR3, the DNA is TGTGCCAGCTCACTAACATTAGCGGGGGGCTACAATGAGCAGTTCTTC.

The V gene is TRBV28, the J gene TRBJ2-1; D ambiguous. This CDR3 is built from 16 residues. Germline assignment: CDR1 MDHEN and CDR2 SYDVKM. The ends were cut back, 4 bases at V and 0 bases at J, with 13 bases in the middle. CDR3 in DNA: TGTGCCAGCAGTTCCTTGGTGGAGAGCTCCTACAATGAGCAGTTCTTC. It codes for CASSSLVESSYNEQFF. The entire variable domain, with the rest obtained from reference TRBV28 and TRBJ2-1, is as follows: DVKVTQSSRYLVKRTGEKVFLECVQDMDHENMFWYRQDPGLGLRLIYFSYDVKMKEKGDIPEGYSVSREKKERFSLILESASTNQTSMYLCASSSLVESSYNEQFFGPGTRLTVL.

The DNA of the CDR3 is TGCAGCGTTGAAGGACACAACACCGGGGAGCTGTTTTTT. This sequence encodes CSVEGHNTGELFF. V is TRBV29-1 and J is TRBJ2-2, with unresolved D. The CDR3 runs 13 residues. V lost 1 base and J 2 bases, leaving 5 bases between the germline ends. Germline-derived CDR1 and CDR2 are SQVTM and ANQGSEA.